The 11 T cell receptor beta chains below all came from one sample that was sequenced in a study of T cell repertoires in cytomegalovirus infection. TCRdb itself ran the reads through MiXCR, one entry per CDR3 protein. The repertoire holds under 350,000 distinct CDR3 sequences, roughly a fifth seen once, with roughly 19% in the top ten. The antigens these receptors bind are not known. This specimen consisted of cultured PBMCs, obtained from culture after CMV antigen stimulation. These receptor sequences come from a human donor in good health (CMV status not recorded). Some clones in this sample may be carry-over from other donors' samples.

The chain couples TRBV7-8 to TRBJ1-2; D remains ambiguous. Per germline, CDR1 SGHVS and CDR2 FQNEAQ. CDR3 size: 12 residues. Trimming took off 2 bases at V and 8 bases at J, with 9 bases between the two ends. CDR3 in amino acids: CASSLRTEGYTF. The DNA for the CDR3 is TGTGCCAGCAGCTTACGGACGGAAGGCTACACCTTC.

This clonotype qualifies as medium-sized. This chain uses TRBV7-8 with TRBJ2-2, with 9 bases identical to TRBD2. The J segment lost 6 bases and the V segment lost 3 bases, leaving 5 bases of the junction unmatched. CDR1 and CDR2 (germline): SGHVS, FQNEAQ. The CDR3 contains 15 residues. The CDR3 loop reads CASSLGGRGAGELFF. The CDR3 DNA reads as TGTGCCAGCAGCTTGGGCGGGAGGGGGGCCGGGGAGCTGTTTTTT.

This clonotype came up a few times. The CDR3 spells CASSPISRGGLDEQFF. The CDR3 nucleotides are TGTGCCAGTAGTCCAATCAGCCGGGGGGGGCTCGATGAGCAGTTCTTC. The genes are TRBV19 and TRBJ2-1; 8 positions agree with TRBD2. This CDR3 is 16 amino acids long. The V gene end was trimmed by 5 bases and the J gene end by 8 bases; junction bases not matched to a gene: 14. Germline CDR1 and CDR2: LNHDA and SQIVND (reference sequence).

This chain uses TRBV19 with TRBJ1-3, with D possibly TRBD1 on 5 matching bases. CDR3 length: 18 residues. Germline V gene lookup returns CDR1 LNHDA and CDR2 SQIVND (reference sequence). The V gene lost 6 bases and the J gene lost 0 bases, with 21 bases spanning the gap. The CDR3, as DNA: TGTGCCAGTAGGCGACGACACAGGCGCCCAAACTCTGGAAACACCATATATTTT. Protein: CASRRRHRRPNSGNTIYF.

CDR3 sequence: CASSYNVGPYEQYF. The CDR3 nucleotides are TGTGCCAGCAGTTATAACGTGGGACCCTACGAGCAGTACTTC. V is TRBV6-8 and J is TRBJ2-7; possibly TRBD1 or TRBD2 for D (5 bases each). The germline V gene has CDR1 MNHGY and CDR2 SAAAGT. V shed 3 bases and J shed 2 bases, with 11 bases lying between them. The CDR3 totals 14 residues.

In its sample, this clonotype was seen a few times. In nucleotides, the CDR3 is TGTGCCAGTATGTTGAGGGGGGGACTAGCGAATGGGAATGAGCAGTTCTTC. This translates into CASMLRGGLANGNEQFF. The chain couples TRBV19 to TRBJ2-1, with 10 bases identical to TRBD2. From germline, CDR1 is LNHDA and CDR2 SQIVND (reference sequence). The V gene end was trimmed by 7 bases and the J gene end by 7 bases; junction bases not matched to a gene: 16. This CDR3 region has 17 residues.

The chain uses TRBV12-3 or TRBV12-4 and TRBJ1-3; a weak D match, TRBD1 (5 bases). Between the trimmed V and J ends, which lost 5 bases and 0 bases, there was a span of 11 bases. The CDR3 covers 15 residues. CDR3: CASSPGLFSGNTIYF. The CDR3 DNA follows: TGTGCCAGCAGTCCAGGGTTATTCTCTGGAAACACCATATATTTT.

This clonotype was seen only a few times. The chain couples TRBV6-5 to TRBJ1-6; unclear D gene. V lost 0 bases, J lost 8 bases, and 14 bases lay in between. Germline-derived CDR1 and CDR2 are MNHEY and SVGAGI. CDR3 length: 16 amino acids. CDR3 sequence: CASSYSTIAADSPLHF. CDR3 in DNA: TGTGCCAGCAGTTACTCGACGATCGCCGCGGATTCACCCCTCCACTTT.

CDR3 protein: CASSLEQGLGETQYF. Here the CDR3 DNA reads TGTGCCAGCAGCTTGGAACAGGGACTGGGAGAGACCCAGTACTTC. V gene TRBV5-4 combines with J gene TRBJ2-5; the D gene could be TRBD1 or TRBD2 (6 bases each). Germline V gene data show CDR1 as SGHNT and CDR2 as YYREEE (reference sequence). The V end was cut by 0 bases, the J end by 4 bases, with 13 bases between. This CDR3 has 15 amino acids.

This chain uses TRBV28 with TRBJ2-5; a weak D match, TRBD2 (5 bases). The length of the CDR3 is 15 residues. V was trimmed by 6 bases and J by 1 base, leaving 15 bases between them. Germline V gene lookup returns CDR1 MDHEN and CDR2 SYDVKM. The CDR3 region has the DNA TGTGCCAGCAGCCCTCCCGGGAACATCCAAGAGACCCAGTACTTC. This translates into CASSPPGNIQETQYF.

The chain recombines TRBV4-1 with TRBJ2-1, with a possible D match to TRBD1 (5 bases). The CDR3 length is 16 residues. V lost 1 base and J 1 base, leaving 11 bases between the germline ends. Germline CDR1 MGHRA, CDR2 YSYEKL. For the CDR3, the DNA is TGCGCCAGCAGCCAAGTAGGTCGACAGTCCTACAATGAGCAGTTCTTC. Its translation is CASSQVGRQSYNEQFF.